These 23 T cell receptor beta chains share one sample of origin, sequenced in a study of shared clonotypes between healthy human individuals. The assay was immunoSEQ multiplex PCR, and TCRdb's table has in-frame clones only and misses some. The repertoire consists of over 700,000 clones, with 72% occurring once and the leading ten covering under 2%. The source material was memory CD4+ T cells sorted from blood. The sample's subset: CD45RA-negative fraction. The receptors derive from a woman aged 25 to 39 in good health.

The chain carries TRBV20-1 and TRBJ1-2; no clear D gene. Deletions cut 3 bases from V and 3 bases from J, with 5 bases between. Germline V lookup: CDR1 DFQATT, CDR2 SNEGSKA (reference sequence). The CDR3 is 11 amino acids. CDR3 amino acids: CSARLDYGYTF. CDR3 nucleotide sequence: TGCAGTGCTAGGCTAGACTATGGCTACACCTTC.

Only one count was recorded for this clone. This CDR3 reads CAWSVLGRANTGELFF. In DNA, the CDR3 is TGTGCCTGGAGTGTACTCGGGAGGGCCAACACCGGGGAGCTGTTTTTT. The chain couples TRBV30 to TRBJ2-2; TRBD2 agrees at 8 bases. This CDR3 has 16 residues. V lost 0 bases to trimming and J lost 2 bases; unmatched junction nucleotides: 5. Germline assignment: CDR1 GTSNPN and CDR2 SVGIG (reference sequence).

The chain combines TRBV29-1 with TRBJ2-1; tentative D call: TRBD2 (6 bases). The CDR3 covers 12 residues. V lost 2 bases and J 7 bases, leaving 9 bases between the germline ends. The germline gives CDR1 SQVTM, CDR2 ANQGSEA. CDR3 sequence reads: CSVEPGVNEQFF. The CDR3 coding sequence is TGCAGCGTTGAACCGGGAGTGAATGAGCAGTTCTTC.

This clone occurred a few times. The CDR3 protein is CASSFHRAGYGYTF. The CDR3 DNA sequence: TGTGCCAGCAGCTTTCACAGGGCTGGCTATGGCTACACCTTC. J is TRBJ1-2 and V is TRBV5-6; possibly TRBD1 for D (6 bases). The CDR3 runs to 14 residues. V was shortened by 2 bases and J by 4 bases, with 12 bases between the two germline ends. Per the germline V gene, CDR1 is SGHDT and CDR2 is YYEEEE.

V usage is TRBV11-3 and J usage is TRBJ2-2; 7 bases are a match to TRBD2. The CDR3 consists of 15 residues. Trimming removed 4 bases from V and 3 bases from J; junction bases left unmatched: 5. Germline CDR1 and CDR2: SGHNT and YENEEA. The DNA of the CDR3 is TGTGCCAGCAGCTCGAGCGGGAAGGACACCGGGGAGCTGTTTTTT. It yields the protein CASSSSGKDTGELFF.

This chain uses TRBV2 with TRBJ1-5, with 7 bases aligning to TRBD1. Germline V lookup: CDR1 SNHLY, CDR2 FYNNEI. The V and J ends lost 7 bases and 6 bases, in that order; junction bases with no gene match: 6. The CDR3 runs 13 residues. The CDR3: CASTTGEGQPQHF. In nucleotides, the CDR3 is TGTGCCAGCACTACAGGGGAAGGTCAGCCCCAGCATTTT.

The chain combines TRBV19 with TRBJ2-1; 9 bases align to TRBD2. This CDR3 region has 15 residues. J gave up 5 bases and V 4 bases, and 6 bases lay outside the gene matches. Germline V gene sequence: CDR1 LNHDA, CDR2 SQIVND (reference sequence). CDR3 sequence: CASSKSGRLDNEQFF. CDR3 sequence (DNA): TGTGCCAGTAGTAAGAGCGGGAGGCTCGACAATGAGCAGTTCTTC.

The rearrangement uses TRBV2 and TRBJ1-5, with a tentative D call TRBD1 (6 bases). Trimming removed 4 bases from V and 6 bases from J, with 16 bases in between. In germline, CDR1 is SNHLY, CDR2 FYNNEI. The length of the CDR3 is 15 residues. CDR3 sequence: CASSGPRGSSQPQHF. The CDR3 DNA is TGTGCCAGCAGTGGGCCCAGGGGTTCCAGTCAGCCCCAGCATTTT.

This clone was detected a few times. This chain connects TRBV6-1 to TRBJ1-2, with D perhaps matching TRBD1 (5 bases). Trimming stripped 8 bases from V and 12 bases from J, with 22 bases between. This CDR3 region has 13 residues. Germline values: CDR1 MNHNS, CDR2 SASEGT. CDR3 DNA: TGTGCCAGCCGCCGGACACAAATTCAATCTAACACCTTC. Its translation: CASRRTQIQSNTF.

In this sample, this clone turned up a few times. The V gene is TRBV10-3, the J gene TRBJ2-2, with no clear D. CDR1 ENHRY and CDR2 SYGVKD come from the germline V gene. Deletions cut 8 bases from V and 6 bases from J, with 7 bases between. CDR3 length equals 11 residues. The CDR3 nucleotides are TGTGCCATCTCATCCGCCGGGGAGCTGTTTTTT. Translation: CAISSAGELFF.

A remark on this clone: The same CDR3 also results from other DNA sequences found in this sample. This rearrangement joins TRBV28 to TRBJ1-2; 7 bases line up with TRBD1. CDR3 size: 13 residues. The V gene end was trimmed by 2 bases and the J gene end by 8 bases; junction bases not matched to a gene: 5. Germline assignment: CDR1 MDHEN and CDR2 SYDVKM. The CDR3 protein is CASSLDRVGGYTF. The CDR3 nucleotides read TGTGCCAGCAGTTTAGACAGGGTAGGCGGCTACACCTTC.

The genes are TRBV28 and TRBJ2-3, with no clear D. The CDR3 loop spans 11 amino acids. Germline V gives CDR1 MDHEN, CDR2 SYDVKM. V was pared by 6 bases and J by 7 bases, with 8 bases between. CDR3 sequence: CASRTDYTQYF. In DNA, the CDR3 is TGTGCCAGCAGAACCGACTATACGCAGTATTTT.

Concerning this clone itself: This sample also contains other DNA sequences that code for the same CDR3. This sequence joins TRBV2 and TRBJ2-7; D remains ambiguous. Germline-derived CDR1 and CDR2 are SNHLY and FYNNEI. The CDR3 is 11 amino acids. V was clipped by 4 bases and J by 3 bases, with 4 bases between them. The CDR3 nucleotides are TGTGCCAGCAGTGTTCACTACGAGCAGTACTTC. Amino acid sequence: CASSVHYEQYF. The full variable domain, with the rest looked up from reference TRBV2 and TRBJ2-7, is EPEVTQTPSHQVTQMGQEVILRCVPISNHLYFYWYRQILGQKVEFLVSFYNNEISEKSEIFDDQFSVERPDGSNFTLKIRSTKLEDSAMYFCASSVHYEQYFGPGTRLTVT.

Worth noting for this clone: The sample has other DNA sequences that encode this CDR3 too. The V gene is TRBV28, the J gene TRBJ2-4; a weak D match, TRBD2 (6 bases). The V end was cut by 5 bases, the J end by 0 bases, with 11 bases between. This CDR3 is 15 amino acids long. Germline CDR1 is MDHEN and CDR2 is SYDVKM. CDR3 DNA sequence: TGTGCCAGCAGTCTCCCGGGGGTAGCCAAAAACATTCAGTACTTC. It encodes CASSLPGVAKNIQYF.

The chain uses TRBV5-4 and TRBJ2-7; D may be TRBD2 (7 bases). The ends were cut back, 4 bases at V and 0 bases at J, with 14 bases in the middle. The CDR3 loop spans 15 amino acids. Germline V CDR1 and CDR2: SGHNT, YYREEE (reference sequence). In DNA form, the CDR3 reads TGTGCCAGCAGCGGGGGGGGCAGGAGCTCCTACGAGCAGTACTTC. Protein product: CASSGGGRSSYEQYF.

This clone was seen just once. The CDR3, as DNA: TGTGCCAGCAGTGAGTACGGACAGGGGGCGTCCACTGAAGCTTTCTTT. It codes for CASSEYGQGASTEAFF. This sequence joins TRBV25-1 and TRBJ1-1, with 11 bases fitting TRBD1. The CDR3 extends over 16 amino acids. The V and J ends lost 3 bases and 4 bases, in that order; junction bases with no gene match: 7. Germline V gives CDR1 MGHDK, CDR2 SYGVNS.

This chain uses TRBV4-1 with TRBJ2-1, with D possibly being TRBD2 (5 bases). The CDR3 spans 13 residues. With 0 bases removed from V and 12 bases from J, the gap between germline ends came to 12 bases. Germline lookup yields CDR1 MGHRA and CDR2 YSYEKL. The CDR3 nucleotides read TGCGCCAGCAGCCAAGAGACACTTCGGGGGCAGTTCTTC. The encoded protein is CASSQETLRGQFF.

The chain recombines TRBV5-5 with TRBJ2-7; D is ambiguous. This CDR3 contains 14 residues. Germline assignment: CDR1 SGHKS and CDR2 YYEKEE (reference sequence). V lost 0 bases and J 0 bases, leaving 7 bases between the germline ends. CDR3 region: CASSLAGHSYEQYF. In DNA, the CDR3 is TGTGCCAGCAGCTTGGCCGGGCACTCCTACGAGCAGTACTTC.

This rearrangement joins TRBV30 to TRBJ2-2; D is unresolved. The CDR3 covers 15 residues. V was trimmed by 0 bases and J by 2 bases, leaving 10 bases between them. Germline lookup yields CDR1 GTSNPN and CDR2 SVGIG (reference sequence). CDR3 amino acids: CAWSVRGLNTGELFF. The DNA for the CDR3 is TGTGCCTGGAGTGTACGCGGTCTAAACACCGGGGAGCTGTTTTTT.

This clone was seen more than once but under ten times. The V call is TRBV27, the J call TRBJ2-1, with 9 nucleotides matching TRBD1. The germline V gene has CDR1 MNHEY and CDR2 SMNVEV (reference sequence). The CDR3 spans 18 residues. V shed 5 bases and J 4 bases; nucleotides not matched to a gene: 15. The CDR3 DNA reads as TGTGCCAGCAGTCTTTTCGCCCGTGGGACAGGGTTTTACAATGAGCAGTTCTTC. Its protein is CASSLFARGTGFYNEQFF.

The chain uses TRBV11-2 and TRBJ1-2; D gene uncertain. Germline CDR1 SGHAT, CDR2 FQNNGV. V dropped 5 bases and J dropped 1 base, with 14 bases sitting between them. The CDR3 is 15 amino acids. The CDR3 DNA sequence: TGTGCCAGCAGCATAGGGATACAAGTTAACTATGGCTACACCTTC. Its protein product is CASSIGIQVNYGYTF.

The V and J genes are TRBV5-6 and TRBJ2-6; D remains unclear. Germline CDR1 is SGHDT and CDR2 is YYEEEE. With 0 bases removed from V and 0 bases from J, the gap between germline ends came to 7 bases. The CDR3 sequence is 16 residues long. CDR3 protein: CASSLASTSGANVLTF. The CDR3 nucleotides read TGTGCCAGCAGCTTGGCCTCCACCTCTGGGGCCAACGTCCTGACTTTC.

This chain links TRBV5-5 with TRBJ2-7; TRBD1 matches 8 bases. The CDR3 sequence is 17 residues long. Germline V gene data show CDR1 as SGHKS and CDR2 as YYEKEE (reference sequence). V was pared by 2 bases and J by 2 bases, with 12 bases of the junction left unmatched. Here the CDR3 reads CASSLVYRTGPPYEQYF. DNA of the CDR3: TGTGCCAGCAGCTTAGTGTATCGGACAGGGCCTCCCTACGAGCAGTACTTC. The full variable domain, in which reference TRBV5-5 and TRBJ2-7 provide the parts outside the CDR3, is DAGVTQSPTHLIKTRGQQVTLRCSPISGHKSVSWYQQVLGQGPQFIFQYYEKEERGRGNFPDRFSARQFPNYSSELNVNALLLGDSALYLCASSLVYRTGPPYEQYFGPGTRLTVT.